One and the same sample provided the 18 T cell receptor beta chains below, sequenced in a study of T cell responses to AZD1222 COVID-19 vaccine. Only in-frame clones appear in the TCRdb table, and some are missing; sequencing was by immunoSEQ multiplex PCR. Of about 110,000 clones detected, roughly 91% appear once; the ten largest clones hold roughly 8%. The material was peripheral blood, obtained 28 days after the second AZD1222 dose. All receptors derive from an adult who received the AZD1222 COVID-19 vaccine.

The chain employs TRBV3-1 (or the pseudogene TRBV3-2) and TRBJ1-2; D gene uncertain. Germline lookup yields CDR1 LGHDT and CDR2 YNNKEL (reference sequence). V was clipped by 8 bases and J by 9 bases, with 19 bases between them. This CDR3 comprises 13 residues. CDR3 DNA: TGTGCCAGCGGGAGAGATTACCCTCTGAGCTACACCTTC. This sequence encodes CASGRDYPLSYTF.

The rearrangement uses TRBV5-1 and TRBJ1-1; D not resolved. Germline-derived CDR1 and CDR2 are SGHRS and YFSETQ. The CDR3 is 15 amino acids. Trimming removed 0 bases from V and 0 bases from J, with 9 bases in between. CDR3 in amino acids: CASSLDPELNTEAFF. As DNA, the CDR3 is TGCGCCAGCAGCTTGGACCCGGAGTTGAACACTGAAGCTTTCTTT.

The chain employs TRBV10-3 and TRBJ1-5; tentative D call: TRBD1 (5 bases). V lost 10 bases, J lost 3 bases, and 16 bases lay in between. The germline CDR1 and CDR2 sequences are ENHRY and SYGVKD. The CDR3 sequence is 14 residues long. The CDR3 bases are TGTGCCAACGCGGAGAGGGACGCCAATCAGCCCCAGCATTTT. Protein sequence: CANAERDANQPQHF.

This clone was observed a single time. This sequence joins TRBV4-3 and TRBJ1-2; a possible D gene is TRBD1 (6 bases). V lost 0 bases, J lost 4 bases, and 12 bases lay in between. In germline, CDR1 is LGHNA, CDR2 YSLEER. The CDR3 is made up of 15 amino acids. The CDR3 bases are TGCGCCAGCAGCCAAGACCGACAGGACCCCTATGGCTACACCTTC. Its protein product is CASSQDRQDPYGYTF.

The V gene is TRBV5-5, the J gene TRBJ2-3; the match to TRBD1 covers 8 bases. The CDR3 extends over 14 amino acids. Germline lookup yields CDR1 SGHKS and CDR2 YYEKEE (reference sequence). J was trimmed by 8 bases and V by 4 bases; bases with no gene match: 9. CDR3 sequence (DNA): TGTGCCAGCAGCCATTGGACAGGGCAAGGTACGCAGTATTTT. It codes for CASSHWTGQGTQYF.

In nucleotides, the CDR3 is TGTGCCAGCAGCACCGTCTTGGCCAACGTCCTGACTTTC. Translation gives CASSTVLANVLTF. V usage is TRBV27 and J usage is TRBJ2-6, with no clear D. The CDR3 spans 13 residues. Looked up from germline, CDR1 is MNHEY and CDR2 is SMNVEV (reference sequence). Deletions cut 6 bases from V and 6 bases from J, with 9 bases between.

The chain links TRBV7-2 to TRBJ1-2; D is unresolved. CDR1 is SGHTA, CDR2 FQGNSA, per germline. This CDR3 has 14 amino acids. The V end lost 5 bases, the J end lost 2 bases, and 12 bases lay between the germline ends. In nucleotides, the CDR3 is TGTGCCAGCAGCCCCCACGGGATAAACTATGGCTACACCTTC. Its translation is CASSPHGINYGYTF.

The chain has TRBV5-1 and TRBJ2-7; D gene unclear. CDR1 is SGHRS and CDR2 is YFSETQ in the germline V gene. CDR3 size: 14 residues. Trimming took 1 base from V and 0 from J, leaving 8 bases between them. The CDR3 DNA reads as TGCGCCAGCAGCTTGCAGGCGAGCTCCTACGAGCAGTACTTC. Protein sequence: CASSLQASSYEQYF.

This chain links TRBV7-2 with TRBJ1-1; 7 nucleotides line up with TRBD1. Looked up from germline, CDR1 is SGHTA and CDR2 is FQGNSA. V was clipped by 1 base and J by 0 bases; unmatched bases: 5. The CDR3 contains 16 residues. The CDR3 spells CASSLVGTDLNTEAFF. The CDR3 nucleotides are TGTGCCAGCAGCTTAGTGGGGACAGACTTGAACACTGAAGCTTTCTTT.

The J gene is TRBJ1-2, the V gene TRBV4-2; no firm D call. The germline V gene has CDR1 LGHNA and CDR2 YNFKEQ. This CDR3 contains 12 residues. The ends were cut back, 0 bases at V and 5 bases at J, with 4 bases in the middle. CDR3 region: CASSQDWYGYTF. In DNA form, the CDR3 reads TGTGCCAGCAGCCAAGACTGGTATGGCTACACCTTC.

In its sample, this clone was seen a few times. The chain joins TRBV19 to TRBJ1-3; D ambiguous. Trimming left V 1 base short and J 3 bases short, with 13 bases between. In germline, CDR1 is LNHDA, CDR2 SQIVND (reference sequence). This CDR3 has 16 amino acids. Here the CDR3 reads CASSIVRGSGGNTIYF. DNA for the CDR3: TGTGCCAGTAGTATAGTACGTGGCTCGGGTGGAAACACCATATATTTT.

This clone was seen a handful of times. The chain combines TRBV4-3 with TRBJ1-1; D unresolved. Germline V gene lookup returns CDR1 LGHNA and CDR2 YSLEER. Deletions cut 0 bases from V and 6 bases from J, with 17 bases between. This CDR3 comprises 16 residues. The CDR3: CASSQDRDSRRAEAFF. CDR3 nucleotides: TGCGCCAGCAGCCAAGATCGGGATAGCAGGCGGGCTGAAGCTTTCTTT.

J is TRBJ2-2 and V is TRBV19; D gene ambiguous. Germline V CDR1 and CDR2: LNHDA, SQIVND (reference sequence). Trimming took 7 bases from V and 6 from J, leaving 6 bases between them. CDR3 length equals 11 residues. CDR3 in amino acids: CASIRAGELFF. The CDR3 nucleotides read TGTGCCAGTATCCGAGCCGGGGAGCTGTTTTTT.

The chain uses TRBV3-1 (or the pseudogene TRBV3-2) and TRBJ1-5; D is uncertain. Deletions cut 1 base from V and 5 bases from J, with 12 bases between. The CDR3 consists of 15 residues. Germline CDR1 and CDR2: LGHDT and YNNKEL (reference sequence). Written as DNA, the CDR3 is TGTGCCAGCAGCCAAGGTGTCACTGAACATCAGCCCCAGCATTTT. As protein: CASSQGVTEHQPQHF.

CDR3 sequence: CASCPSGLDNEKLFF. Written as DNA, the CDR3 is TGTGCCAGCTGCCCCTCTGGGCTAGATAATGAAAAACTGTTTTTT. V and J are TRBV27 and TRBJ1-4; D is uncertain. Germline assignment: CDR1 MNHEY and CDR2 SMNVEV (reference sequence). The CDR3 consists of 15 residues. The germline V and J ends were trimmed by 8 bases and 4 bases, with 17 bases remaining between them.

The chain employs TRBV11-3 and TRBJ2-3; TRBD2 is a possible D gene (7 bases). V was trimmed by 5 bases and J by 7 bases, leaving 16 bases between them. Germline V gives CDR1 SGHNT, CDR2 YENEEA. CDR3 length equals 14 residues. The CDR3 nucleotides read TGTGCCAGCAGCCCCAGGGGAGGGGCGCATACGCAGTATTTT. It yields the protein CASSPRGGAHTQYF.

V is TRBV30 and J is TRBJ2-7; D call uncertain. Per the germline V gene, CDR1 is GTSNPN and CDR2 is SVGIG (reference sequence). The V end was cut by 0 bases, the J end by 4 bases, with 7 bases between. This CDR3 has 12 residues. The CDR3 region is CAWSVVGYEQYF. The CDR3, as DNA: TGTGCCTGGAGTGTAGTCGGATACGAGCAGTACTTC.

The chain is built from TRBV3-1 (or the pseudogene TRBV3-2) and TRBJ2-7, with TRBD1 matching 8 bases. This CDR3 contains 14 residues. In germline, CDR1 is LGHDT, CDR2 YNNKEL (reference sequence). V gave up 2 bases and J gave up 0 bases; unmatched junction bases: 0. CDR3 residues: CASSQTGGSYEQYF. The CDR3 DNA sequence: TGTGCCAGCAGCCAAACAGGGGGCTCCTACGAGCAGTACTTC.